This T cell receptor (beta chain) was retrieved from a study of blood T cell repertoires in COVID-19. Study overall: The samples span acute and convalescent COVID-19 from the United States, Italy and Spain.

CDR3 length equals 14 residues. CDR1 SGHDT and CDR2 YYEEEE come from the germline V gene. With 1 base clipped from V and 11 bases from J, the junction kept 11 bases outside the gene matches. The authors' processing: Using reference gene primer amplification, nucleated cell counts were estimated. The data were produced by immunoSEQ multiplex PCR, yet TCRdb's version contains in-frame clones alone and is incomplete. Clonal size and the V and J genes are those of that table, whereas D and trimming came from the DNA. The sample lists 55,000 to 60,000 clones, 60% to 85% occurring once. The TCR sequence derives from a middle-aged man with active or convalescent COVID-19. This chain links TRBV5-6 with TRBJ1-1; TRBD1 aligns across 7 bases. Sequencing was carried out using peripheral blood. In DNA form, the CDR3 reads TGTGCCAGCAGCTTGTGGGACAGCGTAAGAGGGGCTTTCTTT. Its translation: CASSLWDSVRGAFF.